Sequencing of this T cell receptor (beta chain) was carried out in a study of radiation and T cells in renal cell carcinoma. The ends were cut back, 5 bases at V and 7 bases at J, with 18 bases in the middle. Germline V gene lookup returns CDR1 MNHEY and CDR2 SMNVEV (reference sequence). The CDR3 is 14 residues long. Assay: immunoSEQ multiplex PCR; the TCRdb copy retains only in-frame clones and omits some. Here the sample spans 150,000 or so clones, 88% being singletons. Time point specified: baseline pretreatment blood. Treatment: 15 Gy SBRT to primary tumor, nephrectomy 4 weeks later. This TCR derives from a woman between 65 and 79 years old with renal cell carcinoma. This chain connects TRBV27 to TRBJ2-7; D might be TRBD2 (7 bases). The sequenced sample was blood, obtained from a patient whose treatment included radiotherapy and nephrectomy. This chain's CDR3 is CASSPQQGGTEQYF. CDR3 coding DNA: TGTGCCAGCAGTCCCCAACAGGGAGGGACGGAGCAGTACTTC.